The next 11 T cell receptor beta chains were all read from a single sample in a study of T-cell memory formation after mild COVID-19. TCRdb re-called the 5' RACE reads with MiXCR, one entry per CDR3 protein. The table has 550,000 to 600,000 distinct CDR3 sequences, about a fifth seen once; the top ten hold 7.5% to 9.5%. The sequencing sample was made of PBMCs or a T cell subset sorted from them (not recorded which). The receptors here all came from an adult woman who had mild COVID-19 (a few samples of this study predate the infection). Cell type and time point are not known.

The chain is built from TRBV19 and TRBJ2-1; D perhaps matches TRBD1 (5 bases). Germline CDR1 LNHDA, CDR2 SQIVND (reference sequence). The CDR3 loop spans 15 amino acids. The germline V and J ends were trimmed by 8 bases and 4 bases, with 18 bases remaining between them. The CDR3 coding sequence is TGTGCCAGTGCCGCTGGTGGGGCGGATTACAATGAGCAGTTCTTC. Encoded protein: CASAAGGADYNEQFF.

The chain carries TRBV7-9 and TRBJ2-2; the D gene is possibly TRBD1 (6 bases). V was pared by 5 bases and J by 4 bases, with 14 bases between. Germline lookup yields CDR1 SEHNR and CDR2 FQNEAQ (reference sequence). This CDR3 comprises 15 residues. The CDR3 DNA reads TGTGCCAGCAGCGATGGGGGACACCTCACCGGGGAGCTGTTTTTT. It codes for CASSDGGHLTGELFF.

The chain links TRBV7-9 to TRBJ1-1; 8 nucleotides agree with TRBD1. CDR3 length equals 14 residues. CDR1 is SEHNR, CDR2 FQNEAQ, per germline (reference sequence). The trim removed 5 bases at V and 5 bases at J, leaving 7 bases unmatched. CDR3 amino acids: CASSGDRGRTEAFF. The CDR3 region has the DNA TGTGCCAGCAGCGGAGACAGGGGACGTACTGAAGCTTTCTTT.

This clonotype was seen only a few times. This chain uses TRBV5-1 with TRBJ1-2; unclear D gene. Trimming pared 4 bases from V and 4 bases from J, leaving 11 bases between. CDR1 and CDR2 from the germline V gene are SGHRS and YFSETQ. This CDR3 has 13 residues. In DNA form, the CDR3 reads TGCGCCAGCAGCCCTGGGTTTGGCTATGGCTACACCTTC. It translates to CASSPGFGYGYTF.

The sample holds a few counts of this clonotype. The gene calls are TRBV20-1 and TRBJ2-1, with D possibly called TRBD1 or TRBD2 (6 bases each). This CDR3 comprises 15 residues. The germline V gene encodes CDR1 DFQATT and CDR2 SNEGSKA (reference sequence). The germline V and J ends were trimmed by 5 bases and 0 bases, with 14 bases remaining between them. CDR3 nucleotide sequence: TGCAGTGCTCCCGGTGGGGGGCTCTCCTACAATGAGCAGTTCTTC. Translating gives CSAPGGGLSYNEQFF.

The V gene is TRBV4-3, the J gene TRBJ2-1; no clear D gene. CDR1 and CDR2 from the germline V gene are LGHNA and YSLEER. This CDR3 contains 15 residues. The ends were cut back, 5 bases at V and 5 bases at J, with 16 bases in the middle. The CDR3 here is CASSSGRERNNEQFF. The CDR3 bases are TGCGCCAGCAGCTCCGGTAGGGAAAGGAACAATGAGCAGTTCTTC.

This clonotype has just a few counts. The chain links TRBV30 to TRBJ1-1, with D possibly matching TRBD1 (6 bases). Germline loops: CDR1 GTSNPN, CDR2 SVGIG (reference sequence). The germline V and J ends were trimmed by 2 bases and 7 bases, with 11 bases remaining between them. The CDR3 runs 12 residues. The CDR3 nucleotides are TGTGCCTGGAGTCGGGACATCGGTGAAGCTTTCTTT. Translation gives CAWSRDIGEAFF.

This chain uses TRBV24-1 with TRBJ1-1; D is ambiguous. Germline V gives CDR1 KGHDR, CDR2 SFDVKD. The CDR3 length is 14 residues. V was cut by 5 bases and J by 5 bases, with 14 bases left in between. CDR3 residues: CATSAPGVGTEAFF. CDR3 in DNA: TGTGCCACCAGTGCCCCAGGAGTGGGGACTGAAGCTTTCTTT.

This CDR3 is CASSFADPNEQFF. The CDR3 DNA follows: TGTGCCAGCAGCTTCGCAGATCCAAATGAGCAGTTCTTC. The chain links TRBV7-8 to TRBJ2-1, with unresolved D. Germline V gene sequence: CDR1 SGHVS, CDR2 FQNEAQ. Trimming took off 3 bases at V and 7 bases at J, with 10 bases between the two ends. The CDR3 totals 13 residues.

J is TRBJ2-2 and V is TRBV14; D gene ambiguous. V dropped 2 bases and J dropped 0 bases, with 7 bases sitting between them. This CDR3 has 15 residues. Germline CDR1 SGHDN, CDR2 FVKESK. CDR3 sequence (DNA): TGTGCCAGCAGCCAAAAGGTGGCGAACACCGGGGAGCTGTTTTTT. Protein: CASSQKVANTGELFF.

This chain joins TRBV28 and TRBJ2-7; D perhaps matches TRBD2 (6 bases). Germline values: CDR1 MDHEN, CDR2 SYDVKM. The CDR3 is 14 residues long. V lost 0 bases and J 3 bases, leaving 9 bases between the germline ends. CDR3 DNA sequence: TGTGCCAGCAGTTTATGGTCTAGCGACTACGAGCAGTACTTC. Translating it yields CASSLWSSDYEQYF.